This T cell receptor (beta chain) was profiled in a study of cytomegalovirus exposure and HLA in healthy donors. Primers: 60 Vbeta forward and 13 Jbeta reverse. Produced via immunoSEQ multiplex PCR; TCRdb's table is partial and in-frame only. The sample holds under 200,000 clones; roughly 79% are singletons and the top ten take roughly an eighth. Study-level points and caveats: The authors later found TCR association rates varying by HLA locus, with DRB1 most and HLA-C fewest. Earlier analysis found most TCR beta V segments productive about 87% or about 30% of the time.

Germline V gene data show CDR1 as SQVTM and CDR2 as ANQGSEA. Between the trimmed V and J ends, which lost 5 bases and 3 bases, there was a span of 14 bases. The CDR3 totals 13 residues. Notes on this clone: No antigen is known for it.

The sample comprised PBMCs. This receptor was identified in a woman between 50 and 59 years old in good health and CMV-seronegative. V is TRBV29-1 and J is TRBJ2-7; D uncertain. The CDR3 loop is CSVQSTVSYEQYF. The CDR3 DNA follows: TGCAGCGTTCAAAGCACAGTAAGCTACGAGCAGTACTTC.